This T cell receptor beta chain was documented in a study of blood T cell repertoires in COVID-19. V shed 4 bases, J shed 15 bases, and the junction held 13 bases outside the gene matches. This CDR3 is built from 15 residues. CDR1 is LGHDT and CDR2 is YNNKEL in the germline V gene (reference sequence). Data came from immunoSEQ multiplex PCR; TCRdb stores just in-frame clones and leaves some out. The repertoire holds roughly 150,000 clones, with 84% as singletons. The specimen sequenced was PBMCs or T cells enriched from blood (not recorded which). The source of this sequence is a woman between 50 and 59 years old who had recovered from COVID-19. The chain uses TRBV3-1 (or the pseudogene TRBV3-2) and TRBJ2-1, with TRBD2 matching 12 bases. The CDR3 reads CASSPPGLAGSSRFF. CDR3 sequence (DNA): TGTGCCAGCAGCCCCCCGGGACTAGCGGGCTCGTCGAGGTTCTTC.